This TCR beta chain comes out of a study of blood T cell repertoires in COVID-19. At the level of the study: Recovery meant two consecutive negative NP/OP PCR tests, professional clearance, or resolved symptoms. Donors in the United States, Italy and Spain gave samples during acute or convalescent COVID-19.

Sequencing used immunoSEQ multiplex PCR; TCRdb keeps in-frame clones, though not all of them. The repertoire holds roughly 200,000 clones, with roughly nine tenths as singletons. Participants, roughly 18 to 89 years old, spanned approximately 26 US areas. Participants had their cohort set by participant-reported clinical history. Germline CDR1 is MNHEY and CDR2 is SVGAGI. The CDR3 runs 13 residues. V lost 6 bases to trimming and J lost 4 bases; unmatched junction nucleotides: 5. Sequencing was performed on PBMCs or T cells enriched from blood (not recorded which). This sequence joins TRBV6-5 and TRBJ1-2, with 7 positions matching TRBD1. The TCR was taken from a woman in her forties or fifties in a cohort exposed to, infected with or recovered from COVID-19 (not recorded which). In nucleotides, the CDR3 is TGTGCCAGCAGCAATGACAGGGTCTATGGCTACACCTTC. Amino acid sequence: CASSNDRVYGYTF.